The following is a T cell receptor beta chain sequence with its context. The sample originates from a study of Ad26.COV2.S vaccination and SARS-CoV-2 variants. This CDR3 has 16 amino acids. Germline V lookup: CDR1 SNHLY, CDR2 FYNNEI. After removal of 6 bases from V and 0 bases from J, the junction contained 7 bases not matched to a gene. This sample's treatment: over 15 received Ad26.COV2.S at low or high dose, single or two shots; 5 received placebo; per-sample allocation not given. Collection of samples fell on day 63 after the first vaccine or placebo injection. The vaccine delivered Wuhan-strain SARS-CoV-2 spike through an Ad26 vector. The assay was immunoSEQ multiplex PCR, and TCRdb's table has in-frame clones only and misses some. The sample lists about half a million clones, 80% to 90% seen once, with 1.5% to 2% in the top ten.

The sample was peripheral blood, taken in a trial of Ad26.COV2.S vaccine versus placebo. The sequence derives from a person between 18 and 65 years old who received the Ad26.COV2.S COVID-19 vaccine or a placebo. The V gene is TRBV2, the J gene TRBJ2-1; TRBD2 matches at 8 bases. This CDR3 reads CASRGVAGSSYNEQFF. The CDR3 nucleotides are TGTGCCAGCAGAGGGGTAGCGGGGAGCTCCTACAATGAGCAGTTCTTC.